One sample yielded the 15 T cell receptor beta chains listed below, sequenced in a study of shared clonotypes between healthy human individuals. Produced via immunoSEQ multiplex PCR; TCRdb's table is partial and in-frame only. There are hundreds of thousands of clones in the sample; approximately 95% occur only once, and over 0.095% lies in the top ten. CD8 cells regarded as naive lacked CD45RO, were positively chosen for CCR7, and omitted terminally differentiated effector memory CD45RA+ cells. The sequenced sample consisted of naive CD8+ T cells sorted from blood. Every receptor here comes from a woman aged 25 to 39 in good health.

The chain uses TRBV2 and TRBJ2-2; TRBD2 might be the D (5 bases). V lost 3 bases and J lost 3, with 14 bases in between. This CDR3 is 16 amino acids long. CDR1 and CDR2 from the germline V gene are SNHLY and FYNNEI. The CDR3 DNA reads as TGTGCCAGCAGTGACGGAGCAGGAGGTGACACCGGGGAGCTGTTTTTT. Protein product: CASSDGAGGDTGELFF.

The chain couples TRBV10-3 to TRBJ2-3, with TRBD2 matching over 8 bases. In germline, CDR1 is ENHRY, CDR2 SYGVKD. The CDR3 totals 15 residues. The J segment lost 2 bases and the V segment lost 8 bases, leaving 9 bases of the junction unmatched. The CDR3 sequence is CAIGMTSANTDTQYF. CDR3 bases: TGTGCCATCGGGATGACTAGCGCAAACACAGATACGCAGTATTTT.

The chain is built from TRBV14 and TRBJ2-7, with 7 bases lining up with TRBD1. Germline trimming cut 1 base from V and 2 bases from J; bases unmatched to any gene: 5. The CDR3 loop spans 15 amino acids. Germline V gene sequence: CDR1 SGHDN, CDR2 FVKESK. The CDR3 protein is CASSQVGTETYEQYF. The DNA of the CDR3 is TGTGCCAGCAGCCAAGTTGGGACAGAGACCTACGAGCAGTACTTC.

The V and J genes are TRBV4-1 and TRBJ2-7; 11 bases map to TRBD2. Germline CDR1 and CDR2: MGHRA and YSYEKL. CDR3 length: 16 residues. The ends lost 5 bases at V and 0 bases at J; junction bases unmatched: 6. CDR3 region: CASSYGGTSGSYEQYF. In DNA form, the CDR3 reads TGCGCCAGCAGCTACGGCGGGACTAGCGGCTCCTACGAGCAGTACTTC.

This chain links TRBV6-5 with TRBJ1-1; D ambiguous. V was trimmed by 2 bases and J by 6 bases, leaving 13 bases between them. The CDR3 consists of 14 residues. Germline V lookup: CDR1 MNHEY, CDR2 SVGAGI. CDR3: CASSYKGQVSEAFF. In DNA form, the CDR3 reads TGTGCCAGCAGTTACAAAGGCCAGGTCTCTGAAGCTTTCTTT.

The rearrangement uses TRBV15 and TRBJ2-1; D tentatively reads TRBD1 or TRBD2 (6 bases each). The CDR3 is made up of 15 amino acids. CDR1 and CDR2 (germline): LNHNV, YYDKDF (reference sequence). Trimming left V 0 bases short and J 7 bases short, with 13 bases between. The CDR3 bases are TGTGCCACCAGCAGAGATAGGGGGGCGAGTAATGAGCAGTTCTTC. It is translated as CATSRDRGASNEQFF. The whole variable domain, remainder taken from reference TRBV15 and TRBJ2-1, is DAMVIQNPRYQVTQFGKPVTLSCSQTLNHNVMYWYQQKSSQAPKLLFHYYDKDFNNEADTPDNFQSRRPNTSFCFLDIRSPGLGDTAMYLCATSRDRGASNEQFFGPGTRLTVL.

The chain carries TRBV4-1 and TRBJ2-3, with 7 bases aligning to TRBD2. The CDR3 has 16 residues. V shed 2 bases, J shed 4 bases, and the junction held 9 bases outside the gene matches. The germline gives CDR1 MGHRA, CDR2 YSYEKL. The CDR3: CASSQSLAGVSDTQYF. CDR3 DNA sequence: TGCGCCAGCAGCCAATCATTAGCGGGCGTTTCAGATACGCAGTATTTT.

This rearrangement joins TRBV5-6 to TRBJ2-3, with D possibly being TRBD1 or TRBD2 (5 bases each). V lost 1 base, J lost 4 bases, and 13 bases lay in between. The CDR3 is 15 amino acids. Germline values: CDR1 SGHDT, CDR2 YYEEEE. Here the CDR3 reads CASSLSTGGPDTQYF. CDR3 coding DNA: TGTGCCAGCAGCTTGAGTACAGGAGGTCCAGATACGCAGTATTTT.

This chain joins TRBV28 and TRBJ1-3; D gene unclear. The CDR3 length is 15 residues. V lost 2 bases, J lost 5 bases, and 13 bases lay in between. Per germline, CDR1 MDHEN and CDR2 SYDVKM. DNA of the CDR3: TGTGCCAGCAGTTTAGGGGTCTTAAATAGAAACACCATATATTTT. It is translated as CASSLGVLNRNTIYF.

This clone was observed a single time. The chain uses TRBV19 and TRBJ1-2; the D is unclear. Germline lookup yields CDR1 LNHDA and CDR2 SQIVND (reference sequence). The germline V and J ends were trimmed by 4 bases and 9 bases, with 12 bases remaining between them. CDR3 size: 12 residues. CDR3 in DNA: TGTGCCAGTAGTAAGGACGATCTAAGCTACACCTTC. Its translation: CASSKDDLSYTF.

The chain recombines TRBV5-1 with TRBJ2-3; D gene unclear. Trimming took off 4 bases at V and 1 base at J, with 19 bases between the two ends. Germline values: CDR1 SGHRS, CDR2 YFSETQ. The CDR3 is 17 amino acids. CDR3 DNA: TGCGCCAGCAGCAGCCTCACTGCGCGACCCGGCACAGATACGCAGTATTTT. This codes for CASSSLTARPGTDTQYF.

The chain is built from TRBV9 and TRBJ2-7; D is perhaps TRBD1 or TRBD2 (5 bases each). V shed 0 bases and J shed 4 bases, with 11 bases lying between them. The CDR3 consists of 14 residues. CDR1 is SGDLS and CDR2 is YYNGEE in the germline V gene. CDR3: CASSVGDDEYEQYF. CDR3 nucleotides: TGTGCCAGCAGCGTAGGGGACGACGAATACGAGCAGTACTTC.

The V gene is TRBV4-1, the J gene TRBJ1-2; D call uncertain. CDR1 and CDR2 (germline): MGHRA, YSYEKL. The CDR3 spans 18 residues. V was shortened by 4 bases and J by 4 bases, with 25 bases between the two germline ends. CDR3 coding DNA: TGCGCCAGCAGCCCCTCCGGCGTAGAAACCCTTAAGCCCTATGGCTACACCTTC. Protein sequence: CASSPSGVETLKPYGYTF.

CDR3 nucleotide sequence: TGTGCCAGCAGCGCCGAGGGGACTAGCGGGAGGGGTCTCTACGAGCAGTACTTC. Protein: CASSAEGTSGRGLYEQYF. V gene TRBV9 combines with J gene TRBJ2-7; the match to TRBD2 covers 16 bases. This CDR3 has 18 residues. Losses at the gene ends were 3 bases for V and 3 bases for J; bases not matched to a gene: 9. Germline lookup yields CDR1 SGDLS and CDR2 YYNGEE. Supplemented by reference TRBV9 and TRBJ2-7, the full variable domain reads DSGVTQTPKHLITATGQRVTLRCSPRSGDLSVYWYQQSLDQGLQFLIQYYNGEERAKGNILERFSAQQFPDLHSELNLSSLELGDSALYFCASSAEGTSGRGLYEQYFGPGTRLTVT.

The genes are TRBV18 and TRBJ1-2, with D unclear. Deletions cut 9 bases from V and 4 bases from J, with 12 bases between. Germline V gene data show CDR1 as KGHSH and CDR2 as LQKENI. This CDR3 comprises 12 residues. CDR3 sequence (DNA): TGTGCCAGTCAGGACGGAACCTATGGCTACACCTTC. Its protein product is CASQDGTYGYTF. Full variable domain (rest looked up from reference TRBV18 and TRBJ1-2): NAGVMQNPRHLVRRRGQEARLRCSPMKGHSHVYWYRQLPEEGLKFMVYLQKENIIDESGMPKERFSAEFPKEGPSILRIQQVVRGDSAAYFCASQDGTYGYTFGSGTRLTVV.